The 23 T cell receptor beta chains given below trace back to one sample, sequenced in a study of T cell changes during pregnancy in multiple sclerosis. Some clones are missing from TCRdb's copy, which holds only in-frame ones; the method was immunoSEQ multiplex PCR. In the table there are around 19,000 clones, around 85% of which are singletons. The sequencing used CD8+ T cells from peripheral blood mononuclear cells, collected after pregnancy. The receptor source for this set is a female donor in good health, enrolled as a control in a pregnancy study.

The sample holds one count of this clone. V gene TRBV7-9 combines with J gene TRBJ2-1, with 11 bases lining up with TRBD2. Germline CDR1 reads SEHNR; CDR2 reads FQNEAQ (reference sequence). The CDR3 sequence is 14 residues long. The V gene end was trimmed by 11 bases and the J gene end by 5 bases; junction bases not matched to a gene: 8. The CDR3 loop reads CAYRLAGGNNEQFF. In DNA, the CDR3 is TGTGCCTACCGTCTAGCGGGGGGAAACAATGAGCAGTTCTTC.

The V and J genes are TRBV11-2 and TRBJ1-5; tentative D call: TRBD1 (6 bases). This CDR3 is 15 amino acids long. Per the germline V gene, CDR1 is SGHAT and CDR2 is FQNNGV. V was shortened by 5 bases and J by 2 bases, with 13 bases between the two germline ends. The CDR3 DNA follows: TGTGCCAGCAGCCGCGCGGGGGCCGGCAATCAGCCCCAGCATTTT. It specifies CASSRAGAGNQPQHF.

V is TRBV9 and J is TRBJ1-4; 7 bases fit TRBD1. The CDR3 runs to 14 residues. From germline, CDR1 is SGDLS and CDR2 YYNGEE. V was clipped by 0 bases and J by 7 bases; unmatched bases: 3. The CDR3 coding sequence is TGTGCCAGCAGCGTAGGACAGGGAGGTGAAAAACTGTTTTTT. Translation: CASSVGQGGEKLFF.

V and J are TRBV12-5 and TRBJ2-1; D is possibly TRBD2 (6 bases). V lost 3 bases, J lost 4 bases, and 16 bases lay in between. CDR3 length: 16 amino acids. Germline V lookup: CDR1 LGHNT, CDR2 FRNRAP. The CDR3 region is CASGFDLSGLYNEQFF. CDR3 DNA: TGTGCTAGTGGTTTTGACCTTAGCGGATTATACAATGAGCAGTTCTTC.

The CDR3 DNA reads as TGTGCCAGCAGCTTAGGAGACAGTGAAGCTTTCTTT. This encodes CASSLGDSEAFF. This chain uses TRBV7-9 with TRBJ1-1; D possibly corresponds to TRBD1 (5 bases). The germline V gene encodes CDR1 SEHNR and CDR2 FQNEAQ (reference sequence). V lost 1 base to trimming and J lost 7 bases, with 7 bases between them. The CDR3 is 12 amino acids. The variable domain in full, completed from reference TRBV7-9 and TRBJ1-1, reads DTGVSQNPRHKITKRGQNVTFRCDPISEHNRLYWYRQTLGQGPEFLTYFQNEAQLEKSRLLSDRFSAERPKGSFSTLEIQRTEQGDSAMYLCASSLGDSEAFFGQGTRLTVV.

This chain's CDR3 is CASRRGTSGKYEQYF. CDR3 nucleotide sequence: TGTGCCAGCAGGAGAGGGACTAGCGGGAAGTACGAGCAGTACTTC. The chain recombines TRBV28 with TRBJ2-7, with 13 positions matching TRBD2. Germline V CDR1 and CDR2: MDHEN, SYDVKM. After removal of 6 bases from V and 4 bases from J, the junction contained 6 bases not matched to a gene. The CDR3 consists of 15 residues.

CDR3 bases: TGTGCCACTGAGACAGGCTCTGGAAACACCATATATTTT. Residues: CATETGSGNTIYF. The chain carries TRBV10-3 and TRBJ1-3; a weak D match, TRBD1 (6 bases). From germline, CDR1 is ENHRY and CDR2 SYGVKD. CDR3 length: 13 amino acids. V dropped 10 bases and J dropped 0 bases, with 10 bases sitting between them.

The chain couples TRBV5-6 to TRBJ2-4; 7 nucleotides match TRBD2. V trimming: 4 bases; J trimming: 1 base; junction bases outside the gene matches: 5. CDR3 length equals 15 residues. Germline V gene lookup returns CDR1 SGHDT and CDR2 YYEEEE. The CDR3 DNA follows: TGTGCCAGCAGCCGGGAGGTGGTGGCCAAAAACATTCAGTACTTC. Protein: CASSREVVAKNIQYF.

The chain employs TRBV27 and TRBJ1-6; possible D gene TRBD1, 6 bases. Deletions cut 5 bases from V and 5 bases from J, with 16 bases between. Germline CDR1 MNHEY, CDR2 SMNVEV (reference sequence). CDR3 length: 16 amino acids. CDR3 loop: CASSPGGQRDNSPLHF. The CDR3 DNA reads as TGTGCCAGCAGTCCGGGAGGACAGCGCGATAATTCACCCCTCCACTTT.

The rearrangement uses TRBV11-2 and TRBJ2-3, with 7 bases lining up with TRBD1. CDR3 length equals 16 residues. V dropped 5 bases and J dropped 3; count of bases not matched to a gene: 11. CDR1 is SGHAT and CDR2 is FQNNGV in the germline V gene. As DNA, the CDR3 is TGTGCCAGCAGCCCGGACGGACAGGTTTTTACAGATACGCAGTATTTT. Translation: CASSPDGQVFTDTQYF.

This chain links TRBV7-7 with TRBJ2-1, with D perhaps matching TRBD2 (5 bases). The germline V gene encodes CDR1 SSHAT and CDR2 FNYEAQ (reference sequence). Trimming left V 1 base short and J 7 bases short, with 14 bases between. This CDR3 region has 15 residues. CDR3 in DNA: TGTGCCAGCAGCTTAGGTCTAGCCCCCTTTAATGAGCAGTTCTTC. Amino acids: CASSLGLAPFNEQFF.

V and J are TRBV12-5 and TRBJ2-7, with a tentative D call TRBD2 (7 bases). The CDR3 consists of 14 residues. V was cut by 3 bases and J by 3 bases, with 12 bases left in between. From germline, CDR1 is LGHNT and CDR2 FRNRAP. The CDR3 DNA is TGTGCTAGTGGTTTAGGCGGGGGCCTCTACGAGCAGTACTTC. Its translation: CASGLGGGLYEQYF.

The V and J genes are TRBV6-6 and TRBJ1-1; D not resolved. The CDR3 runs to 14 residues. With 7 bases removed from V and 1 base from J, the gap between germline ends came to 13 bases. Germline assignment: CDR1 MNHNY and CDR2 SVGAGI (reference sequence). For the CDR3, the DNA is TGTGCCAGCAAATCGCGTGCGGGGAACACTGAAGCTTTCTTT. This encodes CASKSRAGNTEAFF.

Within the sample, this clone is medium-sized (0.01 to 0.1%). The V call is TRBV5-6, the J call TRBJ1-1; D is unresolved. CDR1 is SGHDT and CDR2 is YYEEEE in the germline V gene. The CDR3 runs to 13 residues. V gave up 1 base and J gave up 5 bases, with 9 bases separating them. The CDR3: CASSLTHDTEAFF. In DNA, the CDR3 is TGTGCCAGCAGCTTGACTCATGATACTGAAGCTTTCTTT.

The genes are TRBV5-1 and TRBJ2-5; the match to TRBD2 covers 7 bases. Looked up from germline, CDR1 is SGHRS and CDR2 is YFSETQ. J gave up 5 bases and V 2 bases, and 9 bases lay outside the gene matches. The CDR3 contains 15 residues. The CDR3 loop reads CASSLLGTGGETQYF. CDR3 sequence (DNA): TGCGCCAGCAGCTTACTAGGGACCGGGGGGGAGACCCAGTACTTC.

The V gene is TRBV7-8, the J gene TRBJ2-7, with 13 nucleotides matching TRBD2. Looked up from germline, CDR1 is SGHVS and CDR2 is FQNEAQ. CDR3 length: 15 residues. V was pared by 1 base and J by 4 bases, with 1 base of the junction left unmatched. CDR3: CASSLETSGGYEQYF. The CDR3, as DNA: TGTGCCAGCAGCTTAGAGACTAGCGGGGGGTACGAGCAGTACTTC. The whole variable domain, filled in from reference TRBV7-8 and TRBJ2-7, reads GAGVSQSPRYKVAKRGQDVALRCDPISGHVSLFWYQQALGQGPEFLTYFQNEAQLDKSGLPSDRFFAERPEGSVSTLKIQRTQQEDSAVYLCASSLETSGGYEQYFGPGTRLTVT.

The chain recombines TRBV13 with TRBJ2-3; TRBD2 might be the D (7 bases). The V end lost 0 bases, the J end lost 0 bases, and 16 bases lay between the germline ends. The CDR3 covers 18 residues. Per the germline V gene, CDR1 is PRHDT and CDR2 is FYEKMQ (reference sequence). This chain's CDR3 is CASSLGSGGGPSTDTQYF. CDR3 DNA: TGTGCCAGCAGCTTAGGGTCCGGCGGGGGCCCTAGCACAGATACGCAGTATTTT.

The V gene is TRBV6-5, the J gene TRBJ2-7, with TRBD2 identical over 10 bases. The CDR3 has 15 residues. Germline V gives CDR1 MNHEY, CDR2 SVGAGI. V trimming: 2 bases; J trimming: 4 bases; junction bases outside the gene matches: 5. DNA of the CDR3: TGTGCCAGCAGTTACGGCCTAGCGGGAGAGTACGAGCAGTACTTC. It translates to CASSYGLAGEYEQYF.

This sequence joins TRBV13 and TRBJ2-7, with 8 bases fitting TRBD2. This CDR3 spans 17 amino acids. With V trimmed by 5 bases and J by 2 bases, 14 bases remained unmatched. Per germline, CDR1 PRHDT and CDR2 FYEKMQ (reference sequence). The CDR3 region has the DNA TGTGCCAGCAGCCCAGCCGGGGCGGGGGGACCAACCTACGAGCAGTACTTC. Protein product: CASSPAGAGGPTYEQYF.

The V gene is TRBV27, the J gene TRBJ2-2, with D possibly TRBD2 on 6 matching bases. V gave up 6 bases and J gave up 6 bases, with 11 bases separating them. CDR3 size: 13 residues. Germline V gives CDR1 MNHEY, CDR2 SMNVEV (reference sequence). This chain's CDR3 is CASSWRAAGELFF. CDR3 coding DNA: TGTGCCAGCAGCTGGAGGGCGGCCGGGGAGCTGTTTTTT.

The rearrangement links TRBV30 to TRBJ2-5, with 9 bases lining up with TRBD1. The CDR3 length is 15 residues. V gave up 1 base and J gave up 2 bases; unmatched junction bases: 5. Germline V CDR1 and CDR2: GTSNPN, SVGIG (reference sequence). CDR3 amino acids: CAWSAWDREQETQYF. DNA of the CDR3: TGTGCCTGGAGTGCTTGGGACAGGGAGCAAGAGACCCAGTACTTC. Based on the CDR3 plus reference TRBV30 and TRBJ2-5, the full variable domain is SQTIHQWPATLVQPVGSPLSLECTVEGTSNPNLYWYRQAAGRGLQLLFYSVGIGQISSEVPQNLSASRPQDRQFILSSKKLLLSDSGFYLCAWSAWDREQETQYFGPGTRLLVL.

The CDR3 protein is CASTEESSYNEQFF. CDR3 coding DNA: TGCGCCAGCACCGAGGAGAGCTCCTACAATGAGCAGTTCTTC. The V and J genes are TRBV5-1 and TRBJ2-1; D remains unclear. Trimming pared 6 bases from V and 0 bases from J, leaving 10 bases between. Germline values: CDR1 SGHRS, CDR2 YFSETQ. The CDR3 spans 14 residues.

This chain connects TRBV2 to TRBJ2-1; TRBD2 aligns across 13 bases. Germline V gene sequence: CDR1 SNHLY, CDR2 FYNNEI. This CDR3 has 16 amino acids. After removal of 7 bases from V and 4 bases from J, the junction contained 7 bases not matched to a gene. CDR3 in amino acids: CASTSGTSGTYNEQFF. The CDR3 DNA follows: TGTGCCAGCACGTCCGGGACTAGCGGGACTTACAATGAGCAGTTCTTC.